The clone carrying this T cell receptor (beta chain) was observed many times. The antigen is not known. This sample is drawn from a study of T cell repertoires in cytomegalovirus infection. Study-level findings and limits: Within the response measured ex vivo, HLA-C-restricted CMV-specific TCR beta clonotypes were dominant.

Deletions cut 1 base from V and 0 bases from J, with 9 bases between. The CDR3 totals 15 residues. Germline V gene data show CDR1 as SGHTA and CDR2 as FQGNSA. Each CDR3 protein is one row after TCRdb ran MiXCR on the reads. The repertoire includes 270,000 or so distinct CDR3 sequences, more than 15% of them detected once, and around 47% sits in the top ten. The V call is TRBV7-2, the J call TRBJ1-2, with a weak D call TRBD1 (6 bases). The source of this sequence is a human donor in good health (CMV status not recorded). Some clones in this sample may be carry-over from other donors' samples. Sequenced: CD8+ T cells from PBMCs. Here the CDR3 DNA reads TGTGCCAGCAGCTTAGGAGGGGGGACTAACTATGGCTACACCTTC. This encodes CASSLGGGTNYGYTF.